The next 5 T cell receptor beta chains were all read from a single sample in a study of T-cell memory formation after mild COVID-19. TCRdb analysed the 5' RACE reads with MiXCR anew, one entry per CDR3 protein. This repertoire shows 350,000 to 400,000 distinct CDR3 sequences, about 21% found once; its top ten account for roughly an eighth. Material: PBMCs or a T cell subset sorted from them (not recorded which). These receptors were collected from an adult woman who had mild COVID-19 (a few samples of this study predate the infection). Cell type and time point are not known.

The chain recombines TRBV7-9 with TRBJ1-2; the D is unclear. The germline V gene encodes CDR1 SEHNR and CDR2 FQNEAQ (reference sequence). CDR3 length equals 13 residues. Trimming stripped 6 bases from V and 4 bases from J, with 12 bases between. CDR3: CASSLDTAYGYTF. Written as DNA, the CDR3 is TGTGCCAGCAGTCTAGACACCGCCTATGGCTACACCTTC.

Here the CDR3 reads CSVEEHSYEQYF. DNA for the CDR3: TGCAGCGTTGAAGAACACTCCTACGAGCAGTACTTC. The rearrangement links TRBV29-1 to TRBJ2-7, with D uncertain. V was trimmed by 0 bases and J by 0 bases, leaving 3 bases between them. Germline lookup yields CDR1 SQVTM and CDR2 ANQGSEA. The CDR3 contains 12 residues.

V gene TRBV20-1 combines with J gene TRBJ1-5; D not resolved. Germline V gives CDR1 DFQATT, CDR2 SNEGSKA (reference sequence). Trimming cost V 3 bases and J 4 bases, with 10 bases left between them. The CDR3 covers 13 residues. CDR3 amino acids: CSASPRGNQPQHF. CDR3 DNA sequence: TGCAGTGCTAGTCCGCGGGGAAATCAGCCCCAGCATTTT.

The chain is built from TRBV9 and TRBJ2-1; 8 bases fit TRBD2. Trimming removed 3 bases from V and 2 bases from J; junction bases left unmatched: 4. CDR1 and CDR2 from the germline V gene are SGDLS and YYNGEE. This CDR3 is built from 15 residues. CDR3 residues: CASSARGGPYNEQFF. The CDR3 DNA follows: TGTGCCAGCAGCGCTCGGGGGGGCCCCTACAATGAGCAGTTCTTC.

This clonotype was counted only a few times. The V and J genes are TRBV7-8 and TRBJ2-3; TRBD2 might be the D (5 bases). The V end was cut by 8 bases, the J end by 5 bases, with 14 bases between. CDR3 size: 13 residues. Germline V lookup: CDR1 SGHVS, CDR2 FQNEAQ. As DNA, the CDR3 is TGTGCCAGCCGCTCTCCCGGGGAAGATACGCAGTATTTT. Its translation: CASRSPGEDTQYF.